This T cell receptor (beta chain) derives from a study of blood T cells in healthy people across ages. The CDR3 loop spans 12 amino acids. The V gene lost 7 bases and the J gene lost 3 bases, with 10 bases spanning the gap. Primed by a sample-barcoded 5' primer and a J-beta primer mix, a second PCR proceeded for 7 to 11 cycles. TCRdb analysed the 5' RACE reads with MiXCR anew, one entry per CDR3 protein. This sample yields around 1,600,000 distinct CDR3 sequences, of which roughly 43% are seen a single time; more than 4% belongs to the top ten. This clonotype originated in a woman aged 18-29 years in good health. The chain links TRBV12-3 or TRBV12-4 to TRBJ2-7, with D uncertain. Specimen: blood. CDR3 sequence reads: CASTLIGYEQYF. DNA of the CDR3: TGTGCCAGCACCCTGATAGGCTACGAGCAGTACTTC.